This T cell receptor beta chain derives from a study of blood T cells in healthy people across ages. Combining a sample-barcoded 5' primer with a J-beta primer mix, a second PCR ran for about 6 to 12 cycles. Each cDNA was tagged by a template-switch adaptor containing 12 random nucleotides. CDR3-containing paired-end reads numbering at least 2.5 million came from each sample. TCRdb reprocessed the 5' RACE reads with MiXCR, giving one entry per CDR3 protein. In the table there are 850,000 to 1,100,000 distinct CDR3 sequences, around two fifths of which are singletons. This clonotype was observed a handful of times. Trimming left V 5 bases short and J 4 bases short, with 17 bases between. Per germline, CDR1 SGHDN and CDR2 FVKESK. The CDR3 totals 15 residues.

This sequence joins TRBV14 and TRBJ1-2; tentative D call: TRBD1 (6 bases). This TCR was sampled from a man younger than 35 in good health. The sample comprised blood. The CDR3 DNA is TGTGCCAGCAGCTTCCGACAGGAGCCTGGCTATGGCTACACCTTC. Its translation is CASSFRQEPGYGYTF.